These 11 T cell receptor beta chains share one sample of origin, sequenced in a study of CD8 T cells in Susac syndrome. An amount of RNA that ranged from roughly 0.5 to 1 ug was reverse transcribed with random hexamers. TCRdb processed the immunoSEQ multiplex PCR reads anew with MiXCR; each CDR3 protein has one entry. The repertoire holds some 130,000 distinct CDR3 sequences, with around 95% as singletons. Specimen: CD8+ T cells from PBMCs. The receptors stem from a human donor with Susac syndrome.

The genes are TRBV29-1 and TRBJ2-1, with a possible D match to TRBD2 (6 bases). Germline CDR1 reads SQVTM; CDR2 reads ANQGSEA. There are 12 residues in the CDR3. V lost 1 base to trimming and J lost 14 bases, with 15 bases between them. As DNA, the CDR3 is TGCAGCGTTGAAGGGGACTTCGTAGTTGAGTTCTTC. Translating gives CSVEGDFVVEFF.

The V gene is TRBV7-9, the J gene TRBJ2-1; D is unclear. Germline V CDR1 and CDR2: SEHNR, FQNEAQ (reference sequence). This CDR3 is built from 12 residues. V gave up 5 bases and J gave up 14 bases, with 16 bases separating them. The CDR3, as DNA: TGTGCCAGCAGCCCACCGGCGCACGAGGAGTTCTTC. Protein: CASSPPAHEEFF.

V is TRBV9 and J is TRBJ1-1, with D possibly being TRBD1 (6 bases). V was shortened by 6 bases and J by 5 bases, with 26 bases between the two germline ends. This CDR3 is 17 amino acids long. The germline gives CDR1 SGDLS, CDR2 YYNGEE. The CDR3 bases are TGTGCCAGCACCGATCCGAGCAATCCGACAGGTCGGACTGAAGCTTTCTTT. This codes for CASTDPSNPTGRTEAFF.

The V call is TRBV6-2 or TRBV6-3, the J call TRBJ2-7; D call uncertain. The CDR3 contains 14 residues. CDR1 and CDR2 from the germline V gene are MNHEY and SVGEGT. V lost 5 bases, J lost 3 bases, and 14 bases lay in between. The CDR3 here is CASSEFDEDYEQYF. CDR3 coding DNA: TGTGCCAGCAGTGAATTCGACGAGGACTACGAGCAGTACTTC.

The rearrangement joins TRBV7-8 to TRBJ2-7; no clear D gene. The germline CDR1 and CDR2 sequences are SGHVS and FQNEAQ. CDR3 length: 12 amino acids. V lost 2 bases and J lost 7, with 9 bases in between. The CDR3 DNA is TGTGCCAGCAGCTTAAGGGCTACAGAGCAGTACTTC. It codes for CASSLRATEQYF. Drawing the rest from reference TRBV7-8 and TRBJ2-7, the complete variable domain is GAGVSQSPRYKVAKRGQDVALRCDPISGHVSLFWYQQALGQGPEFLTYFQNEAQLDKSGLPSDRFFAERPEGSVSTLKIQRTQQEDSAVYLCASSLRATEQYFGPGTRLTVT.

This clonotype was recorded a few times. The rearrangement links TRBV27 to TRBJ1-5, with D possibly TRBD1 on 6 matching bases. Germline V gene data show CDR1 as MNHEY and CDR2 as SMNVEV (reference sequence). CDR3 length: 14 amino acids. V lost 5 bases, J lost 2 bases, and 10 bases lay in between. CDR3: CASSLNRGNQPQHF. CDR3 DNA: TGTGCCAGCAGTCTTAACAGGGGCAATCAGCCCCAGCATTTT.

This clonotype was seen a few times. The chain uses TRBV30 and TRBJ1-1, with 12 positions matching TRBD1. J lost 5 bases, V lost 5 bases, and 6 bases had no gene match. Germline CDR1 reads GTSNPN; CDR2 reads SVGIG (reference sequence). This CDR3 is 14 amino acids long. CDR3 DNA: TGTGCCTGGGCCGGGGACAGGGGGCGTACTGAAGCTTTCTTT. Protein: CAWAGDRGRTEAFF.

The CDR3 DNA reads TGTGCAAGTCGCTTACTCCTCCCACTAGACCACCAAGAGACCCAGTACTTC. Protein product: CASRLLLPLDHQETQYF. The V call is TRBV12-2, the J call TRBJ2-5; no DNA check was done on the table's D call, TRBD2. TRBV12-2 is a recognized pseudogene. This CDR3 has 17 residues.

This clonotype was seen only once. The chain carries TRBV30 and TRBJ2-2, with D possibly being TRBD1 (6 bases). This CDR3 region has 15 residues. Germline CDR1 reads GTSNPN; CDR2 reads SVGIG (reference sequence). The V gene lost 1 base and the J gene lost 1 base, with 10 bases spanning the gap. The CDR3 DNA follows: TGTGCCTGGAGTGAGGGACACCAGAACACCGGGGAGCTGTTTTTT. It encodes CAWSEGHQNTGELFF.

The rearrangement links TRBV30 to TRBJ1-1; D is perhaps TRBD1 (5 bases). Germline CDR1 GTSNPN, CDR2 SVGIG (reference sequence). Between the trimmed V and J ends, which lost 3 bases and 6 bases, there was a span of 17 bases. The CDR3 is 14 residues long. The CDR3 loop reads CAWRGRGSASEAFF. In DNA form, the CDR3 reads TGTGCCTGGAGGGGACGGGGCTCGGCCTCTGAAGCTTTCTTT.

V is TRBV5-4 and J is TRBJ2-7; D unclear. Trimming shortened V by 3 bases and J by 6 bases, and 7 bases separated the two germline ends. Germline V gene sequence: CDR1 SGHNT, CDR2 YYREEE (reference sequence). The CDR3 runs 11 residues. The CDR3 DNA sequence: TGTGCCAGCAGCTCACTTTCCGAGCAGTACTTC. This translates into CASSSLSEQYF. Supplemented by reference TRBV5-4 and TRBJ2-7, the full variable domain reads ETGVTQSPTHLIKTRGQQVTLRCSSQSGHNTVSWYQQALGQGPQFIFQYYREEENGRGNFPPRFSGLQFPNYSSELNVNALELDDSALYLCASSSLSEQYFGPGTRLTVT.